Included here is one T cell receptor (beta chain) sequence, with context. Its specificity is not known. This sample stems from a study of siplizumab effects on memory and regulatory T cells. Study results and limitations: For siplizumab cultures, the suppressive function of their proliferating Tregs was not confirmed.

Using immunoSEQ multiplex PCR, the repertoire was profiled, and TCRdb retains in-frame clones only, with some absent. This table has some 100,000 clones, around 97% appearing once. There are 15 residues in the CDR3. Germline V CDR1 and CDR2: LGHNA, YNFKEQ. V gave up 0 bases and J gave up 4 bases, with 10 bases separating them. Unstimulated naive, memory, effector memory and TEMRA subsets underwent sequencing in three donor pairs. The material sequenced was naive CD4+ T cells sorted from blood. The gene calls are TRBV4-2 and TRBJ2-1; weak D call: TRBD2 (5 bases). This clonotype was sampled from a human donor in good health. The CDR3 coding sequence is TGTGCCAGCAGCCAAGATCCAGGACTTTACAATGAGCAGTTCTTC. It yields the protein CASSQDPGLYNEQFF.